This T cell receptor (beta chain) is drawn from a study of shared clonotypes between healthy human individuals. Clones were sequenced by immunoSEQ multiplex PCR, and TCRdb holds only the in-frame ones, with some missing. The sample lists 98,000 or so clones; about 71% were seen once. The CDR3 has 20 amino acids. Germline assignment: CDR1 SGHRS and CDR2 YFSETQ. V lost 3 bases and J 0 bases, leaving 27 bases between the germline ends. The TCR was taken from a woman younger than 45 in good health. The chain is built from TRBV5-1 and TRBJ1-1; no clear D. The sequenced sample consisted of memory CD8+ T cells sorted from blood. As for subset: CD45RO+ cells pooled with CCR7-negative TemRA cells. DNA for the CDR3: TGCGCCAGCAGCTCCCAGCCGAAAGGACTGTCATTATGGGTGAACACTGAAGCTTTCTTT. Residues: CASSSQPKGLSLWVNTEAFF.